The 31 T cell receptor beta chains below all came from one sample that was sequenced in a study of early T cells in non-severe SARS-CoV-2 infection (dated by TCRdb to the early 2020s). The library came from 5' RACE. TCRdb lists the instrument as NextSeq 500. Starting from the raw public reads, TCRdb applied fastp trimming at Q25, assembled clones with MiXCR and retained in-frame beta chains. Every entry covers one CDR3 protein and lists the most common genes and DNA from its rows. The sample table shows approximately 77,000 distinct CDR3 sequences, and more than 4% are seen once. Jointly, the top ten make up around 7.8% of the sample. The source material was whole blood, sampled at baseline. Source of these receptors: an adult who was a healthcare worker with PCR-confirmed SARS-CoV-2 infection or an uninfected control (not recorded which).

This clonotype showed up many times. The chain has TRBV4-1 and TRBJ2-1, with D possibly being TRBD2 (5 bases). V was cut by 1 base and J by 2 bases, with 9 bases left in between. Germline CDR1 is MGHRA and CDR2 is YSYEKL. The CDR3 consists of 15 residues. The CDR3 region is CASSQGAGTYNEQFF. The CDR3 DNA reads TGCGCCAGCAGCCAAGGCGCGGGTACCTACAATGAGCAGTTCTTC.

This clonotype was found many times. The rearrangement uses TRBV10-2 and TRBJ2-1; TRBD2 matches at 8 bases. In germline, CDR1 is WSHSY, CDR2 SAAADI. This CDR3 is built from 13 residues. J gave up 9 bases and V 1 base, and 2 bases lay outside the gene matches. CDR3 DNA: TGCGCCAGCAGTGAGTGGGCGGGGGGTGAGCAGTTCTTC. Protein product: CASSEWAGGEQFF.

This clonotype was recorded many times. The chain couples TRBV7-2 to TRBJ2-7; no clear D gene. The CDR3 spans 11 residues. V was shortened by 6 bases and J by 2 bases, with 5 bases between the two germline ends. Germline V gene lookup returns CDR1 SGHTA and CDR2 FQGNSA. The CDR3 DNA sequence: TGTGCCAGCAGTTCGGCCTACGAGCAGTACTTC. Translation: CASSSAYEQYF.

This clonotype was counted many times. V gene TRBV10-3 combines with J gene TRBJ2-1; 14 bases are a match to TRBD2. The germline CDR1 and CDR2 sequences are ENHRY and SYGVKD. The J segment lost 9 bases and the V segment lost 6 bases, leaving 10 bases of the junction unmatched. The CDR3 sequence is 16 residues long. The CDR3 is CAISLRTSGGIAEQFF. CDR3 bases: TGTGCCATCAGCCTTCGGACTAGCGGGGGGATCGCTGAGCAGTTCTTC.

The chain combines TRBV28 with TRBJ1-5, with a possible D match to TRBD1 (6 bases). Trimming cost V 1 base and J 4 bases, with 11 bases left between them. Germline CDR1 MDHEN, CDR2 SYDVKM. The CDR3 has 15 residues. The CDR3 DNA reads TGTGCCAGCAGTTTATCGGGAGGGGGAAATCAGCCCCAGCATTTT. Translating it yields CASSLSGGGNQPQHF.

This clonotype has ten or more counts. The genes are TRBV18 and TRBJ1-3; no definite D call. Per the germline V gene, CDR1 is KGHSH and CDR2 is LQKENI. The CDR3 covers 17 residues. V lost 3 bases and J 0 bases, leaving 15 bases between the germline ends. The CDR3 nucleotides read TGTGCCAGCTCACCGGATCGACTCATCATCTCTGGAAACACCATATATTTT. The encoded protein is CASSPDRLIISGNTIYF.

The sample holds many counts of this clonotype. The chain joins TRBV6-6 to TRBJ1-1, with D unresolved. Trimming cost V 0 bases and J 7 bases, with 9 bases left between them. The CDR3 is 13 amino acids. Germline V gives CDR1 MNHNY, CDR2 SVGAGI (reference sequence). The CDR3 DNA follows: TGTGCCAGCAGTTACTCGGGCGGAATTGAAGCTTTCTTT. It yields the protein CASSYSGGIEAFF.

In its sample, this clonotype was seen many times. V is TRBV7-9 and J is TRBJ2-7; weak D call: TRBD1 (5 bases). Germline CDR1 and CDR2: SEHNR and FQNEAQ (reference sequence). V was clipped by 10 bases and J by 6 bases, with 22 bases between them. The CDR3 consists of 14 residues. CDR3: CANTPDQGWGEQYF. As DNA, the CDR3 is TGTGCCAACACGCCGGACCAGGGTTGGGGCGAGCAGTACTTC.

The chain recombines TRBV19 with TRBJ2-7; 8 bases align to TRBD1. The germline CDR1 and CDR2 sequences are LNHDA and SQIVND (reference sequence). There are 15 residues in the CDR3. J was trimmed by 3 bases and V by 5 bases; bases with no gene match: 9. The CDR3 region has the DNA TGTGCCAGTAGTGTGGGGACAGGAGGTTTCTACGAGCAGTACTTC. This gives the protein CASSVGTGGFYEQYF.

Many counts were recorded for this clonotype. The chain is built from TRBV29-1 and TRBJ2-2, with D hard to call. Germline CDR1 reads SQVTM; CDR2 reads ANQGSEA. Trimming cost V 7 bases and J 6 bases, with 12 bases left between them. The CDR3 has 12 residues. CDR3 loop: CSAIPSAGELFF. The CDR3 region has the DNA TGCAGCGCCATTCCTTCGGCCGGGGAGCTGTTTTTT.

This clonotype was seen many times. This chain uses TRBV25-1 with TRBJ1-3; a weak D match, TRBD1 (5 bases). Per germline, CDR1 MGHDK and CDR2 SYGVNS. V dropped 6 bases and J dropped 0 bases, with 15 bases sitting between them. The CDR3 is 16 amino acids. The CDR3 spells CASSEGGHSSGNTIYF. CDR3 bases: TGTGCCAGCAGCGAAGGAGGACACTCCTCTGGAAACACCATATATTTT.

This clonotype was observed at least ten times. This chain links TRBV27 with TRBJ2-1; tentative D call: TRBD1 (5 bases). Germline loops: CDR1 MNHEY, CDR2 SMNVEV (reference sequence). This CDR3 contains 13 residues. Between the trimmed V and J ends, which lost 8 bases and 0 bases, there was a span of 8 bases. The CDR3 bases are TGTGCCAGCCGACAGAGCTCCTACAATGAGCAGTTCTTC. Amino acids: CASRQSSYNEQFF.

This clonotype was detected many times. The CDR3 sequence: CSATSGVHNTQYF. DNA of the CDR3: TGCAGTGCCACTAGCGGGGTCCATAATACGCAGTATTTT. V and J are TRBV20-1 and TRBJ2-3; TRBD2 matches 10 bases. V shed 6 bases and J 7 bases; nucleotides not matched to a gene: 7. In germline, CDR1 is DFQATT, CDR2 SNEGSKA (reference sequence). The CDR3 sequence is 13 residues long.

This clonotype was counted between two and nine times. The rearrangement links TRBV7-9 to TRBJ2-7, with unresolved D. Germline CDR1 SEHNR, CDR2 FQNEAQ (reference sequence). V gave up 4 bases and J gave up 6 bases, with 10 bases separating them. CDR3 size: 12 residues. The CDR3 spells CASSSGSVEQYF. The CDR3 nucleotides read TGTGCCAGCAGCTCCGGTTCAGTCGAGCAGTACTTC.

This clonotype was seen only a few times. The rearrangement uses TRBV5-4 and TRBJ1-1; D may be TRBD1 (5 bases). The CDR3 is 16 residues long. Trimming removed 3 bases at V and 1 base at J, with 16 bases between. Germline values: CDR1 SGHNT, CDR2 YYREEE (reference sequence). The CDR3 is CASSSGPGGKNTEAFF. CDR3 DNA sequence: TGTGCCAGCAGCTCGGGGCCGGGAGGGAAGAACACTGAAGCTTTCTTT.

This chain links TRBV6-6 with TRBJ2-1, with a weak D call TRBD1 (6 bases). Trimming removed 5 bases at V and 5 bases at J, with 19 bases between. Per germline, CDR1 MNHNY and CDR2 SVGAGI (reference sequence). The CDR3 is 16 residues long. DNA of the CDR3: TGTGCCAGCAGTCCCCTTCGGGACACGCTTGACAATGAGCAGTTCTTC. Amino acid sequence: CASSPLRDTLDNEQFF.

This clonotype was seen a handful of times. The missing conserved phenylalanine or tryptophan at the end of this CDR3 makes a read error likely. This sequence joins TRBV20-1 and TRBJ2-1, with 12 nucleotides matching TRBD2. Germline values: CDR1 DFQATT, CDR2 SNEGSKA (reference sequence). The CDR3 has 19 residues. V was clipped by 1 base and J by 2 bases; unmatched bases: 12. CDR3 region: CSARGSGLAGGDTYNEQFL. The CDR3 DNA sequence: TGCAGTGCTAGAGGTTCTGGGCTAGCGGGAGGGGATACCTACAATGAGCAGTTCCTC.

As concerns this clonotype: This CDR3 is missing its conserved last phenylalanine or tryptophan, likely due to a read error. The V call is TRBV4-1, the J call TRBJ1-2; D remains unclear. Trimming pared 1 base from V and 4 bases from J, leaving 10 bases between. Germline-derived CDR1 and CDR2 are MGHRA and YSYEKL. The CDR3 spans 14 residues. Here the CDR3 DNA reads TGCGCCAGCAGCCAAGTCACGGGTAGCTATGGCTACACCCTC. This translates into CASSQVTGSYGYTL.

Ten or more counts support this clonotype. This chain connects TRBV9 to TRBJ1-3, with TRBD1 identical over 10 bases. From germline, CDR1 is SGDLS and CDR2 YYNGEE. With V trimmed by 3 bases and J by 3 bases, 6 bases remained unmatched. CDR3 length: 16 amino acids. In DNA form, the CDR3 reads TGTGCCAGCAGCGCGGGACAGGGGTTAGGTGGAAACACCATATATTTT. Its translation is CASSAGQGLGGNTIYF.

A word on this clonotype: No conserved phenylalanine or tryptophan ends this CDR3, so it is likely a read error. The rearrangement links TRBV6-5 to TRBJ2-1; 9 positions agree with TRBD1. The CDR3 loop spans 17 amino acids. V was pared by 5 bases and J by 0 bases, with 8 bases of the junction left unmatched. CDR1 is MNHEY, CDR2 SVGAGI, per germline. The CDR3 reads CASSQTGTGFSYNEQFY. The CDR3 region has the DNA TGTGCCAGCAGTCAGACCGGGACAGGGTTCTCCTACAATGAGCAGTTCTAC.

The chain has TRBV20-1 and TRBJ1-5; D call uncertain. Germline values: CDR1 DFQATT, CDR2 SNEGSKA (reference sequence). V dropped 3 bases and J dropped 0 bases, with 9 bases sitting between them. There are 14 residues in the CDR3. The CDR3 sequence: CSASDDLSNQPQHF. In nucleotides, the CDR3 is TGCAGTGCTAGTGACGATCTTAGCAATCAGCCCCAGCATTTT.

The chain carries TRBV12-5 and TRBJ2-1; D is tentatively TRBD1 or TRBD2 (6 bases each). CDR1 and CDR2 from the germline V gene are LGHNT and FRNRAP. This CDR3 has 15 amino acids. V dropped 3 bases and J dropped 6 bases, with 15 bases sitting between them. The CDR3 bases are TGTGCTAGTGGTTTTCAGTTGGGGGGCGTCAATGAGCAGTTCTTC. It encodes CASGFQLGGVNEQFF.

This clonotype was counted only a few times. Written as DNA, the CDR3 is TGTGCCAGCAGTTTTGCCTACCCTACAGGGGGGCTTTATAATGAAAAACTGTTTTTT. This encodes CASSFAYPTGGLYNEKLFF. The chain links TRBV28 to TRBJ1-4, with TRBD1 matching 8 bases. Per germline, CDR1 MDHEN and CDR2 SYDVKM. The CDR3 is made up of 19 amino acids. Trimming cost V 3 bases and J 4 bases; bases outside gene matches: 16.

This clonotype came up many times. The rearrangement joins TRBV11-3 to TRBJ2-7; D not certain. This CDR3 region has 14 residues. CDR1 and CDR2 from the germline V gene are SGHNT and YENEEA. Between the trimmed V and J ends, which lost 2 bases and 5 bases, there was a span of 13 bases. The CDR3 here is CASSLTYPGHEQYF. CDR3 nucleotide sequence: TGTGCCAGCAGCTTAACCTACCCTGGGCACGAGCAGTACTTC.

This clonotype showed up many times. V is TRBV27 and J is TRBJ2-1; D ambiguous. Germline CDR1 MNHEY, CDR2 SMNVEV (reference sequence). The CDR3 is made up of 12 amino acids. Trimming shortened V by 8 bases and J by 7 bases, and 12 bases separated the two germline ends. The CDR3 DNA sequence: TGTGCCAGCGGTGCCGCGCGGAATGAGCAGTTCTTC. Protein product: CASGAARNEQFF.

This clonotype was counted at least ten times. V gene TRBV7-9 combines with J gene TRBJ2-6; D call uncertain. CDR1 is SEHNR and CDR2 is FQNEAQ in the germline V gene (reference sequence). Trimming cost V 7 bases and J 2 bases, with 6 bases left between them. The CDR3 is made up of 13 amino acids. CDR3 in amino acids: CASTVAGANVLTF. Written as DNA, the CDR3 is TGTGCCAGCACCGTAGCTGGGGCCAACGTCCTGACTTTC.

This clonotype was recorded many times. The rearrangement uses TRBV5-5 and TRBJ1-1, with D uncertain. Trimming took 0 bases from V and 0 from J, leaving 15 bases between them. The V gene's germline CDR1 is SGHKS and CDR2 YYEKEE (reference sequence). The CDR3 totals 17 residues. DNA for the CDR3: TGTGCCAGCAGCTTGGGAATTAGTCGACGCGTGAACACTGAAGCTTTCTTT. Translating gives CASSLGISRRVNTEAFF.

This clonotype was seen at least ten times. The chain has TRBV7-8 and TRBJ2-2; D remains unclear. This CDR3 has 13 amino acids. Deletions cut 5 bases from V and 4 bases from J, with 8 bases between. Germline-derived CDR1 and CDR2 are SGHVS and FQNEAQ. As DNA, the CDR3 is TGTGCCAGCAGCCCGAAGCGCACCGGGGAGCTGTTTTTT. Amino acids: CASSPKRTGELFF.

This clonotype was counted ten times or more. This chain links TRBV24-1 with TRBJ2-3; no firm D call. Trimming cost V 0 bases and J 1 base, with 10 bases left between them. Germline V lookup: CDR1 KGHDR, CDR2 SFDVKD. The CDR3 extends over 16 amino acids. The CDR3 region has the DNA TGTGCCACCAGTGATTTGAAGTTTGCGGGCACAGATACGCAGTATTTT. Protein: CATSDLKFAGTDTQYF.

This clonotype has more than one count but fewer than ten. The V and J genes are TRBV11-2 and TRBJ2-2; no clear D. The CDR3 is 17 amino acids. V lost 5 bases and J 8 bases, leaving 24 bases between the germline ends. Germline-derived CDR1 and CDR2 are SGHAT and FQNNGV. The chain's CDR3 is CASSPTGSGFSGGELFF. CDR3 sequence (DNA): TGTGCCAGCAGCCCAACCGGGTCCGGGTTTTCCGGAGGGGAGCTGTTTTTT.

V gene TRBV10-2 combines with J gene TRBJ2-5, with 7 bases identical to TRBD2. V was pared by 7 bases and J by 7 bases, with 12 bases of the junction left unmatched. This CDR3 has 14 amino acids. Germline CDR1 is WSHSY and CDR2 is SAAADI. The DNA for the CDR3 is TGCGCCAGCACTCTGGGGACTACACTAGGGACCCAGTACTTC. It specifies CASTLGTTLGTQYF.